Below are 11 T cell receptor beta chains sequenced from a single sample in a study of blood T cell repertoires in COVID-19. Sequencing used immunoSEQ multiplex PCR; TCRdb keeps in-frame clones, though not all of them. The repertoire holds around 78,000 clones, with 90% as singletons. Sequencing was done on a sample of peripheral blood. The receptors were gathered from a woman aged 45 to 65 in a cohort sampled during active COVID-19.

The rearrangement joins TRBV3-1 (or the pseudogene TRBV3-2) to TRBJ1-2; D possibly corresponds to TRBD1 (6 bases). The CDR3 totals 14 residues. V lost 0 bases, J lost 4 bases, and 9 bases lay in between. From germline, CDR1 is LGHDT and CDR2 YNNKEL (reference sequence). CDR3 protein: CASSQDQGLYGYTF. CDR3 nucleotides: TGTGCCAGCAGCCAAGATCAGGGGCTCTATGGCTACACCTTC.

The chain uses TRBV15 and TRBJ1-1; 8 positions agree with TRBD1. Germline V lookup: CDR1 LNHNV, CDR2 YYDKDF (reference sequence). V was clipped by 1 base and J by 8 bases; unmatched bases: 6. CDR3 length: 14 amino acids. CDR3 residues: CATSRVSGGTEAFF. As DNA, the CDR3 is TGTGCCACCAGCAGAGTTTCAGGGGGCACAGAAGCTTTCTTT.

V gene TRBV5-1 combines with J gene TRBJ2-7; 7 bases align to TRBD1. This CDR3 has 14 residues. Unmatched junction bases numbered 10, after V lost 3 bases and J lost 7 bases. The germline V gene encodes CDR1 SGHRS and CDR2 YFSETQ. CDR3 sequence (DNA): TGCGCCAGCAGCTCCGCCACAGGGGTCGGTGAGCAGTACTTC. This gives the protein CASSSATGVGEQYF.

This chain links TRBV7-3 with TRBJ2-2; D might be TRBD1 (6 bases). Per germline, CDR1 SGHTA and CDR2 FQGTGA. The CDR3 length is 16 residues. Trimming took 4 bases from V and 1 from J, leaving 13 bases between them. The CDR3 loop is CASSSQSRGNTGELFF. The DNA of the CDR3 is TGTGCCAGCAGCTCTCAGAGCAGGGGGAACACCGGGGAGCTGTTTTTT.

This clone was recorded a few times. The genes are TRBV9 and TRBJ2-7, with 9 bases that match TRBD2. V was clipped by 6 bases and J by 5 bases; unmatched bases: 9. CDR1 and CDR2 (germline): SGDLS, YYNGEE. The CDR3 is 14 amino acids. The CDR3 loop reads CASTEREASHEQYF. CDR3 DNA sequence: TGTGCCAGCACCGAGCGGGAGGCTAGCCACGAGCAGTACTTC.

This chain's CDR3 is CASSPPDTYEQYF. DNA for the CDR3: TGTGCCAGCAGTCCCCCTGACACCTACGAGCAGTACTTC. The gene calls are TRBV12-3 or TRBV12-4 and TRBJ2-7; D is ambiguous. Deletions cut 5 bases from V and 2 bases from J, with 10 bases between. This CDR3 comprises 13 residues.

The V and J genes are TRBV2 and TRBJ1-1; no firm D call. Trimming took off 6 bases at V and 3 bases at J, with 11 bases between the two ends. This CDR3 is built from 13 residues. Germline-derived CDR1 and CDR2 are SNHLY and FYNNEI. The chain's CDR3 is CASSLAGDTEAFF. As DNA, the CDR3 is TGTGCCAGCAGCCTAGCCGGGGACACTGAAGCTTTCTTT.

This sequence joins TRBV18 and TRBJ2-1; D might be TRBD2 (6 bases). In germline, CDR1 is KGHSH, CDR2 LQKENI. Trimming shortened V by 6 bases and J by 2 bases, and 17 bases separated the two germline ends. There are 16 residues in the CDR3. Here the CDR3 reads CASSPDWRAAYNEQFF. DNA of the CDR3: TGTGCCAGCTCCCCCGACTGGAGGGCGGCCTACAATGAGCAGTTCTTC.

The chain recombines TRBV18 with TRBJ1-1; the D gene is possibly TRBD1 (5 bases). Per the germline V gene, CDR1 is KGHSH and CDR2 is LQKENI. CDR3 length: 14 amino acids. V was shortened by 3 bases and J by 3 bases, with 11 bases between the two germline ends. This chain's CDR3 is CASSPPGGDTEAFF. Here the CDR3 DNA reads TGTGCCAGCTCACCGCCCGGGGGGGACACTGAAGCTTTCTTT.

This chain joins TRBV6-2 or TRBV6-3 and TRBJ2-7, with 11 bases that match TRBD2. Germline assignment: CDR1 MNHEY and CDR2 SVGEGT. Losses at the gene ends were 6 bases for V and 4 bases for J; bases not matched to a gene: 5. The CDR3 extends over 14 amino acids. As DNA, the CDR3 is TGTGCCAGCAGCCAGACTAGCGGGAATTACGAGCAGTACTTC. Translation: CASSQTSGNYEQYF.

The CDR3 here is CASSSRRGREQETQYF. The CDR3 region has the DNA TGTGCCAGCAGCTCGCGCCGTGGGAGGGAACAAGAGACCCAGTACTTC. The chain employs TRBV11-2 and TRBJ2-5, with 7 bases matching TRBD2. V lost 4 bases and J lost 2; bases outside the gene matches: 10. The CDR3 is 16 amino acids. Per germline, CDR1 SGHAT and CDR2 FQNNGV.